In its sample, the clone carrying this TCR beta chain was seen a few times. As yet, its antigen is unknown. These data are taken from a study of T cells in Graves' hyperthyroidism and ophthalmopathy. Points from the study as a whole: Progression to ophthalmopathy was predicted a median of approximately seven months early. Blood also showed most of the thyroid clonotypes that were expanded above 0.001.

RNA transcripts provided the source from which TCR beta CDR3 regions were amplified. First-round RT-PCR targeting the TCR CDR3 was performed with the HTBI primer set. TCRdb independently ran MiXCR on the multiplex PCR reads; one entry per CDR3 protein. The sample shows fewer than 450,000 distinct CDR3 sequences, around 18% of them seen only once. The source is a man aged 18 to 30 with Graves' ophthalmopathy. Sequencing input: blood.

CDR3 nucleotides: TGTGCCAGCAGCCAAGACCCAGGGTTTTCTGGAAACACCATATATTTT. This encodes CASSQDPGFSGNTIYF. The chain joins TRBV7-6 to TRBJ1-3; weak D call: TRBD1 (5 bases). V was pared by 5 bases and J by 1 base, with 15 bases between. The germline CDR1 and CDR2 sequences are SGHVS and FNYEAQ. CDR3 length: 16 amino acids. Full variable domain (missing parts from reference TRBV7-6 and TRBJ1-3): GAGVSQSPRYKVTKRGQDVALRCDPISGHVSLYWYRQALGQGPEFLTYFNYEAQQDKSGLPNDRFSAERPEGSISTLTIQRTEQRDSAMYRCASSQDPGFSGNTIYFGEGSWLTVV.